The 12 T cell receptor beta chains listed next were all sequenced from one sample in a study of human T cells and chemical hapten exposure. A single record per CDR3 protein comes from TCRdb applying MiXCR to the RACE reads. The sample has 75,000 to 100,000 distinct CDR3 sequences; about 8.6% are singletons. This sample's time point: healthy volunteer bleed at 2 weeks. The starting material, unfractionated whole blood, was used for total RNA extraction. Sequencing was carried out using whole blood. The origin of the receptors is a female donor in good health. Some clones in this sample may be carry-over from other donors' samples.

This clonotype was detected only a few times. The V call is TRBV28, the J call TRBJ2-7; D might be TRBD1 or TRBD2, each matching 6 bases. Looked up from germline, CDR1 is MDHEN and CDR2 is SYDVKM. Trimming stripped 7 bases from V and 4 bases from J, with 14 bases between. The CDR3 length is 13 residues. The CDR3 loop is CASKGGVRYEQYF. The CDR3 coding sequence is TGTGCCAGCAAGGGGGGAGTCCGTTACGAGCAGTACTTC. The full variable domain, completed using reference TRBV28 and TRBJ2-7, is DVKVTQSSRYLVKRTGEKVFLECVQDMDHENMFWYRQDPGLGLRLIYFSYDVKMKEKGDIPEGYSVSREKKERFSLILESASTNQTSMYLCASKGGVRYEQYFGPGTRLTVT.

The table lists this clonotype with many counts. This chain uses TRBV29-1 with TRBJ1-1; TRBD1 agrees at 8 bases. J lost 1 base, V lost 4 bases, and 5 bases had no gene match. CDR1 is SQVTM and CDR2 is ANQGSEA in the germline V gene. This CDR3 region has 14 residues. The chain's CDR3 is CSVGRDRRNTEAFF. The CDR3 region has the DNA TGCAGCGTTGGCAGGGACAGGCGGAACACTGAAGCTTTCTTT.

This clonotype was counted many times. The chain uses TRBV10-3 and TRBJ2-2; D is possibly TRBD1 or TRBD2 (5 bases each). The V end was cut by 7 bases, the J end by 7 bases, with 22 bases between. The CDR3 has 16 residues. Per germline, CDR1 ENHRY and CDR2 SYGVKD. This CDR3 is CAITVGDPSSVGELFF. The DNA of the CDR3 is TGTGCCATCACCGTAGGGGACCCCTCGTCAGTCGGGGAGCTGTTTTTT.

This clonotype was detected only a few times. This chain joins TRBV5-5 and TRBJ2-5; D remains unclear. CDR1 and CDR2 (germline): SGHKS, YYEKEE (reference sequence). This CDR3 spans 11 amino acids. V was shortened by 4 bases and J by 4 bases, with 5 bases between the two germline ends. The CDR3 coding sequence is TGTGCCAGCAGCCAAGCAGAGACCCAGTACTTC. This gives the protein CASSQAETQYF.

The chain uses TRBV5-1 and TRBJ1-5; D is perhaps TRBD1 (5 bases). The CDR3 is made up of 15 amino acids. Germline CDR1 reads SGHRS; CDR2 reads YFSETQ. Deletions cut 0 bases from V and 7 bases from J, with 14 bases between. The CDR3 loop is CASSLVPGGEQPQHF. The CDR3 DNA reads TGCGCCAGCAGCTTGGTTCCGGGGGGGGAACAGCCCCAGCATTTT. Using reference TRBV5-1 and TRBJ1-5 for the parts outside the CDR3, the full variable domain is KAGVTQTPRYLIKTRGQQVTLSCSPISGHRSVSWYQQTPGQGLQFLFEYFSETQRNKGNFPGRFSGRQFSNSRSEMNVSTLELGDSALYLCASSLVPGGEQPQHFGDGTRLSIL.

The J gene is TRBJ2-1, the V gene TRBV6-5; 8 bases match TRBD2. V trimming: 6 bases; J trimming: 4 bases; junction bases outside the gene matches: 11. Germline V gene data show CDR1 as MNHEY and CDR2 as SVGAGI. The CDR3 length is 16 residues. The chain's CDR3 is CASSPPGRGIYNEQFF. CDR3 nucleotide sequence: TGTGCCAGCAGCCCCCCCGGGAGGGGAATTTACAATGAGCAGTTCTTC.

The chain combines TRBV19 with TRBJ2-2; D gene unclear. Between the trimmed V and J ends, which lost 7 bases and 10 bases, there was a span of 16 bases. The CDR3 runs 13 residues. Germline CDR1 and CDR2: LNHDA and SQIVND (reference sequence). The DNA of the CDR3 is TGTGCCAGTACGAATGCTCACGCCGAGGAGCTGTTTTTT. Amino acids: CASTNAHAEELFF. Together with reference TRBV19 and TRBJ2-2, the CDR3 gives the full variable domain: DGGITQSPKYLFRKEGQNVTLSCEQNLNHDAMYWYRQDPGQGLRLIYYSQIVNDFQKGDIAEGYSVSREKKESFPLTVTSAQKNPTAFYLCASTNAHAEELFFGEGSRLTVL.

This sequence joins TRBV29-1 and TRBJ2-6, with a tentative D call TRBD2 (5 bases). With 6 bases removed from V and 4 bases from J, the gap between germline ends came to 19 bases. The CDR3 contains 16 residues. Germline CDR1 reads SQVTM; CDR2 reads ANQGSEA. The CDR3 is CSVRTPGRFGANVLTF. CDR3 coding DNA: TGCAGCGTGAGGACTCCCGGACGGTTCGGGGCCAACGTCCTGACTTTC.

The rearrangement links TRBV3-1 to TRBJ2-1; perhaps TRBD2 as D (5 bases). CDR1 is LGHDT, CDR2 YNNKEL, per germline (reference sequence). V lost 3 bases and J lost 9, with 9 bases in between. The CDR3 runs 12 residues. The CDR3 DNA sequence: TGTGCCAGCAGCCATGGAGAGGGTGAGCAGTTCTTC. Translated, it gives CASSHGEGEQFF.

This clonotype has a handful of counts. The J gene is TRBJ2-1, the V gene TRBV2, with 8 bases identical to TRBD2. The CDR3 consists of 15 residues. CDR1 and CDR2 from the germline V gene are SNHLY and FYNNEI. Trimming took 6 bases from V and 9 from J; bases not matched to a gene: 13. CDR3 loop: CASSALPGGRGEQFF. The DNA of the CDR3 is TGTGCCAGCAGCGCCCTCCCGGGAGGGAGGGGTGAGCAGTTCTTC.

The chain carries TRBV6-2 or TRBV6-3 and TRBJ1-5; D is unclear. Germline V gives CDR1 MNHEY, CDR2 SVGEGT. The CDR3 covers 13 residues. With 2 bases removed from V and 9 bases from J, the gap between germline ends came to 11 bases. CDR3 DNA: TGTGCCAGCAGTTACGGCGGTCGAGCGCCCCAGCATTTT. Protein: CASSYGGRAPQHF.

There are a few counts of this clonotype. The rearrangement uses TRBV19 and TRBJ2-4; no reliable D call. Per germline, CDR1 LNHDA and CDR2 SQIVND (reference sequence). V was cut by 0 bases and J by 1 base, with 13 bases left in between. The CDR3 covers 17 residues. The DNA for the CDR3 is TGTGCCAGTAGTATAGATCAAATTCGGCATGCCAAAAACATTCAGTACTTC. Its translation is CASSIDQIRHAKNIQYF.